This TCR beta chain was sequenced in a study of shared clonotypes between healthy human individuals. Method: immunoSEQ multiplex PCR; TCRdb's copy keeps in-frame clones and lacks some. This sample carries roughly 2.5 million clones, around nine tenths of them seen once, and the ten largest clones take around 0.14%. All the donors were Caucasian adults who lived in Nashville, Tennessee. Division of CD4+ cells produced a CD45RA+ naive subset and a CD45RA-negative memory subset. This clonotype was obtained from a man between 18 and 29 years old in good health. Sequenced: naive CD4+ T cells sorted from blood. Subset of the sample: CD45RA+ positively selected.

In DNA, the CDR3 is TGCGCCAGCAGCCTACTATTTGCAACTAATGAAAAACTGTTTTTT. Protein: CASSLLFATNEKLFF. This rearrangement joins TRBV4-1 to TRBJ1-4; D gene unclear. The V gene lost 4 bases and the J gene lost 0 bases, with 9 bases spanning the gap. The CDR3 loop spans 15 amino acids. Germline-derived CDR1 and CDR2 are MGHRA and YSYEKL.